The following is a T cell receptor beta chain sequence with its context. The antigen is not known. V shed 6 bases, J shed 8 bases, and the junction held 9 bases outside the gene matches. The germline V gene encodes CDR1 MNHNS and CDR2 SASEGT. This CDR3 is 14 amino acids long. The sample originates from a study of chemoradiotherapy in HPV16-positive cancers. Whole-study findings and limits: HPV-specific T cells were functionally defined from only a couple of HPV16-positive patients.

Repertoires were sampled repeatedly during chemoradiotherapy. Profiling relied on immunoSEQ multiplex PCR, and the TCRdb table lists in-frame clones only, not all of them. Of 1,200 or so clones detected, approximately 78% appear once; the ten largest clones hold 12%. The chain employs TRBV6-1 and TRBJ1-4; TRBD1 matches at 7 bases. Source: tumor tissue, taken from a patient who underwent chemoradiotherapy. This TCR came from a human donor with HPV-associated anogenital cancer. The CDR3 is CASRQGVVDEKLFF. In DNA form, the CDR3 reads TGTGCCAGCAGGCAGGGGGTCGTGGACGAAAAACTGTTTTTT.